Below are 15 T cell receptor beta chains sequenced from a single sample in a study of Graves' ophthalmopathy and Graves' hyperthyroidism. Beta-chain TCR CDR3 regions were amplified from RNA transcripts. The workflow started with a first-round RT-PCR run with HTBI primers and then moved on to a second-round multiplex PCR. MiXCR was run by TCRdb on the multiplex PCR reads, yielding one entry per CDR3 protein. There are hundreds of thousands of distinct CDR3 sequences in the sample; 45% to 55% occur only once, and roughly 50% lies in the top ten. Sequenced input: peripheral blood. These TCRs come from an adult man with Graves' ophthalmopathy.

This clonotype was counted many times. The CDR3 region has the DNA TGTGCCACCAGCTCACGGGACGGTCCGTCCCAGCATTTT. Amino acid sequence: CATSSRDGPSQHF. The rearrangement joins TRBV15 to TRBJ1-5; TRBD1 is a possible D gene (5 bases). The CDR3 has 13 amino acids. V was shortened by 5 bases and J by 11 bases, with 16 bases between the two germline ends. From germline, CDR1 is LNHNV and CDR2 YYDKDF (reference sequence).

For the CDR3, the DNA is TGTGCCAGCAGGTCCCAAGAGCGTACAGATACGCAGTATTTT. This encodes CASRSQERTDTQYF. V gene TRBV7-2 combines with J gene TRBJ2-3; D gene uncertain. The CDR3 extends over 14 amino acids. V was cut by 6 bases and J by 3 bases, with 13 bases left in between. Looked up from germline, CDR1 is SGHTA and CDR2 is FQGNSA.

A few counts support this clonotype. V and J are TRBV6-5 and TRBJ1-2; D uncertain. This CDR3 has 13 amino acids. V was trimmed by 5 bases and J by 3 bases, leaving 10 bases between them. Looked up from germline, CDR1 is MNHEY and CDR2 is SVGAGI. CDR3 bases: TGTGCCAGCAGTAATGGGTGGGACTATGGCTACACCTTC. Translating gives CASSNGWDYGYTF.

The chain carries TRBV9 and TRBJ2-5; 15 nucleotides agree with TRBD2. J lost 2 bases, V lost 4 bases, and 9 bases had no gene match. The CDR3 extends over 18 amino acids. Germline-derived CDR1 and CDR2 are SGDLS and YYNGEE. The CDR3 loop is CASSPRTSGRASQETQYF. CDR3 nucleotides: TGTGCCAGCAGCCCACGGACTAGCGGGAGGGCTAGTCAAGAGACCCAGTACTTC.

This chain uses TRBV11-2 with TRBJ2-2; a weak D match, TRBD2 (6 bases). This CDR3 has 16 amino acids. Per the germline V gene, CDR1 is SGHAT and CDR2 is FQNNGV. Trimming removed 7 bases at V and 3 bases at J, with 18 bases between. CDR3 in amino acids: CASNRDGGSYTGELFF. DNA of the CDR3: TGTGCCAGCAACCGAGATGGGGGGTCATACACCGGGGAGCTGTTTTTT.

The chain has TRBV20-1 and TRBJ2-2; TRBD1 matches 7 bases. The CDR3 covers 17 residues. With 0 bases clipped from V and 2 bases from J, the junction kept 9 bases outside the gene matches. Germline loops: CDR1 DFQATT, CDR2 SNEGSKA (reference sequence). As DNA, the CDR3 is TGCAGTGCTAGAGATCCCCGGGACAGACCTAACACCGGGGAGCTGTTTTTT. Amino acids: CSARDPRDRPNTGELFF.

The genes are TRBV19 and TRBJ1-2, with D uncertain. The CDR3 consists of 14 residues. CDR1 and CDR2 (germline): LNHDA, SQIVND (reference sequence). The V end lost 5 bases, the J end lost 8 bases, and 18 bases lay between the germline ends. CDR3 protein: CASSLDMRGGGYTF. The CDR3 DNA reads as TGTGCCAGTAGTCTTGACATGCGGGGAGGCGGCTACACCTTC.

As to this clonotype: The CDR3 does not close with the conserved phenylalanine or tryptophan, likely indicating a read error. The genes are TRBV24-1 and TRBJ1-2; D not resolved. The ends were cut back, 5 bases at V and 1 base at J, with 10 bases in the middle. Germline CDR1 and CDR2: KGHDR and SFDVKD. This CDR3 region has 14 residues. The CDR3 DNA sequence: TGTGCCACCAGTGTAGGCGCCTTTAACTATGGCTACACCCTC. The encoded protein is CATSVGAFNYGYTL.

This clonotype was seen more than once but under ten times. J is TRBJ1-1 and V is TRBV15; 8 bases match TRBD1. Per germline, CDR1 LNHNV and CDR2 YYDKDF (reference sequence). Trimming at V came to 7 bases and at J to 0 bases, leaving 4 bases not matched to a gene. CDR3 size: 14 residues. The CDR3 DNA follows: TGTGCCACCAAACGGGACAGGCTGAACACTGAAGCTTTCTTT. Residues: CATKRDRLNTEAFF. Drawing the rest from reference TRBV15 and TRBJ1-1, the complete variable domain is DAMVIQNPRYQVTQFGKPVTLSCSQTLNHNVMYWYQQKSSQAPKLLFHYYDKDFNNEADTPDNFQSRRPNTSFCFLDIRSPGLGDTAMYLCATKRDRLNTEAFFGQGTRLTVV.

The table lists this clonotype with a few counts. The V call is TRBV7-2, the J call TRBJ1-2, with 7 bases matching TRBD1. J gave up 8 bases and V 3 bases, and 9 bases lay outside the gene matches. Per the germline V gene, CDR1 is SGHTA and CDR2 is FQGNSA. The CDR3 consists of 14 residues. CDR3 nucleotides: TGTGCCAGCAGCTTCGACAGGGAGCCAGCCGGCTACACCTTC. Encoded protein: CASSFDREPAGYTF.

This clonotype was seen only a few times. The V and J genes are TRBV20-1 and TRBJ1-5, with D tentatively TRBD1 (6 bases). Trimming shortened V by 4 bases and J by 7 bases, and 14 bases separated the two germline ends. The CDR3 has 13 amino acids. Germline-derived CDR1 and CDR2 are DFQATT and SNEGSKA (reference sequence). CDR3 in amino acids: CSAITGQGQPQHF. The CDR3 bases are TGCAGTGCTATCACAGGCCAGGGGCAGCCCCAGCATTTT.

Notes on this clonotype: A much larger clone lies one base from this, so it may be a read error. CDR3: CASSEVPEAGYTF. Here the CDR3 DNA reads TGTGCCAGCAGTGAGGTTCCTGAAGCTGGCTACACCTTC. The V and J genes are TRBV12-3 or TRBV12-4 and TRBJ1-2; D is unresolved. Deletions cut 5 bases from V and 7 bases from J, with 14 bases between. This CDR3 spans 13 amino acids.

The chain uses TRBV10-3 and TRBJ2-5; D ambiguous. This CDR3 has 12 amino acids. V lost 7 bases and J lost 1, with 7 bases in between. The germline V gene has CDR1 ENHRY and CDR2 SYGVKD. Here the CDR3 reads CAIKSSQETQYF. The CDR3 DNA follows: TGTGCCATCAAGAGTTCCCAAGAGACCCAGTACTTC.

This clonotype was seen once. The chain couples TRBV10-2 to TRBJ1-1; weak D call: TRBD1 (6 bases). The CDR3 totals 14 residues. Germline CDR1 is WSHSY and CDR2 is SAAADI. V lost 6 bases and J 1 base, leaving 12 bases between the germline ends. The CDR3: CASRAGQSNTEAFF. The CDR3 DNA is TGCGCCAGCAGAGCTGGACAGTCGAACACTGAAGCTTTCTTT.

The rearrangement uses TRBV2 and TRBJ1-1; no firm D call. CDR3 length: 13 amino acids. The germline V gene encodes CDR1 SNHLY and CDR2 FYNNEI. Trimming took 9 bases from V and 0 from J, leaving 11 bases between them. The CDR3 loop reads CASDLGMNTEAFF. The CDR3, as DNA: TGTGCCAGTGACCTGGGGATGAACACTGAAGCTTTCTTT.